This passage covers 31 T cell receptor beta chains from one sample sequenced in a study of vaccination and CD4 T cells after COVID-19. The antigens these receptors bind are not known. The Oncomine TCR Beta short-read assay was applied to DNA of cultured CD4+ T cells. TCRdb redid the calling of the PCR reads with MiXCR, one entry per CDR3 protein. The repertoire consists of 20,000 to 25,000 distinct CDR3 sequences, with 70% occurring once and the leading ten covering just over 8.5%. As for treatment: approximately 10-day PBMC culture with coronavirus spike peptide pools or control peptides (ViraFEST assay). Specimen: CD4+ T cells from blood, cultured in vitro. The receptors come from a human donor who had recovered from COVID-19.

This rearrangement joins TRBV6-1 to TRBJ2-6, with TRBD1 identical over 9 bases. Germline CDR1 is MNHNS and CDR2 is SASEGT. The V gene end was trimmed by 0 bases and the J gene end by 0 bases; junction bases not matched to a gene: 3. This CDR3 is 18 amino acids long. The CDR3 nucleotides are TGTGCCAGCAGTGAAGCGGGGACAGGGATCTCTGGGGCCAACGTCCTGACTTTC. It codes for CASSEAGTGISGANVLTF.

The chain links TRBV20-1 to TRBJ2-1, with TRBD2 matching 10 bases. V lost 0 bases, J lost 7 bases, and 9 bases stayed unmatched. The germline CDR1 and CDR2 sequences are DFQATT and SNEGSKA (reference sequence). The CDR3 spans 16 residues. The CDR3 sequence: CSARDRLAGADNEQFF. As DNA, the CDR3 is TGCAGTGCTAGAGATCGTCTAGCGGGAGCCGATAATGAGCAGTTCTTC.

The chain joins TRBV20-1 to TRBJ1-2, with a weak D call TRBD1 (6 bases). V was shortened by 1 base and J by 7 bases, with 16 bases between the two germline ends. Looked up from germline, CDR1 is DFQATT and CDR2 is SNEGSKA (reference sequence). The CDR3 sequence is 14 residues long. CDR3 residues: CSARAGGRRGGYTF. The CDR3 DNA reads as TGCAGTGCTAGAGCCGGGGGCAGGAGGGGTGGCTACACCTTC.

The rearrangement joins TRBV10-3 to TRBJ1-5; D is ambiguous. The CDR3 consists of 14 residues. Germline V gene lookup returns CDR1 ENHRY and CDR2 SYGVKD. V gave up 3 bases and J gave up 4 bases, with 10 bases separating them. The CDR3 region has the DNA TGTGCCATCAGTGAATTCGGGCCGAATCAGCCCCAGCATTTT. It is translated as CAISEFGPNQPQHF.

The chain uses TRBV7-6 and TRBJ1-3; maybe TRBD1 (5 bases). There are 15 residues in the CDR3. Trimming shortened V by 5 bases and J by 4 bases, and 15 bases separated the two germline ends. Germline CDR1 SGHVS, CDR2 FNYEAQ. The DNA of the CDR3 is TGTGCCAGCAGCCCCGGGCAGGCAGGGGGAAACACCATATATTTT. This gives the protein CASSPGQAGGNTIYF.

V and J are TRBV21-1 and TRBJ2-7. TRBV21-1 is labeled a pseudogene. The CDR3 consists of 11 residues. This CDR3 reads CASSNLPEQYF. The CDR3 nucleotides are TGTGCCAGCAGCAATCTACCCGAGCAGTACTTC.

The V call is TRBV20-1, the J call TRBJ2-3, with TRBD2 as a possible D gene (6 bases). The V end lost 1 base, the J end lost 1 base, and 9 bases lay between the germline ends. Germline-derived CDR1 and CDR2 are DFQATT and SNEGSKA (reference sequence). The CDR3 contains 14 residues. The CDR3 bases are TGCAGTGCTAGAGGGACGGGGGGCACAGATACGCAGTATTTT. It yields the protein CSARGTGGTDTQYF.

V gene TRBV2 combines with J gene TRBJ1-2, with a tentative D call TRBD1 (6 bases). V lost 6 bases and J 7 bases, leaving 15 bases between the germline ends. In germline, CDR1 is SNHLY, CDR2 FYNNEI. The CDR3 length is 13 residues. CDR3 sequence: CASRKEGTSGYTF. The CDR3 region has the DNA TGTGCCAGCAGGAAGGAAGGGACATCTGGCTACACCTTC. The full variable domain, in which reference TRBV2 and TRBJ1-2 provide the parts outside the CDR3, is EPEVTQTPSHQVTQMGQEVILRCVPISNHLYFYWYRQILGQKVEFLVSFYNNEISEKSEIFDDQFSVERPDGSNFTLKIRSTKLEDSAMYFCASRKEGTSGYTFGSGTRLTVV.

The rearrangement uses TRBV12-3 or TRBV12-4 and TRBJ1-2; TRBD1 matches 10 bases. CDR3 length equals 14 residues. V dropped 6 bases and J dropped 7; count of bases not matched to a gene: 8. The CDR3 nucleotides read TGTGCCAGCAGGCCCGGGACAGGGGTCAGTGGCTACACCTTC. It codes for CASRPGTGVSGYTF.

This chain uses TRBV10-1 with TRBJ1-1; 7 nucleotides line up with TRBD1. V lost 6 bases and J lost 0; bases outside the gene matches: 13. The CDR3 covers 17 residues. The germline CDR1 and CDR2 sequences are WNHNN and SYGVQD (reference sequence). The CDR3 DNA reads as TGCGCCAGCAGCACACTAATACAGGGGCCTATGAACACTGAAGCTTTCTTT. It yields the protein CASSTLIQGPMNTEAFF.

This clonotype was picked up a small number of times. The chain couples TRBV20-1 to TRBJ2-3, with D perhaps TRBD1 (6 bases). The CDR3 is made up of 14 amino acids. The germline V gene has CDR1 DFQATT and CDR2 SNEGSKA (reference sequence). V was cut by 6 bases and J by 5 bases, with 18 bases left in between. The CDR3 spells CSAGYRVLEDTQYF. As DNA, the CDR3 is TGCAGTGCCGGATACAGGGTTCTGGAAGATACGCAGTATTTT.

The V gene is TRBV7-9, the J gene TRBJ2-7; D might be TRBD2 (5 bases). CDR3 length equals 13 residues. In germline, CDR1 is SEHNR, CDR2 FQNEAQ (reference sequence). Trimming removed 7 bases from V and 12 bases from J, with 22 bases in between. Written as DNA, the CDR3 is TGTGCCAGCACCTTCGCCCAGGCGGAGGTACGGTACTTC. It encodes CASTFAQAEVRYF. Based on the CDR3 plus reference TRBV7-9 and TRBJ2-7, the full variable domain is DTGVSQNPRHKITKRGQNVTFRCDPISEHNRLYWYRQTLGQGPEFLTYFQNEAQLEKSRLLSDRFSAERPKGSFSTLEIQRTEQGDSAMYLCASTFAQAEVRYFGPGTRLTVT.

CDR3 coding DNA: TGTGCCAGCAGCCCCGGTCGTGGCACTGGCTCCGAGCAGTACTTC. Translating gives CASSPGRGTGSEQYF. V usage is TRBV11-3 and J usage is TRBJ2-7; D remains ambiguous. Trimming left V 5 bases short and J 6 bases short, with 20 bases between. Germline CDR1 and CDR2: SGHNT and YENEEA. The CDR3 loop spans 15 amino acids.

This clonotype was observed a single time. V gene TRBV7-8 combines with J gene TRBJ2-3; tentative D call: TRBD2 (5 bases). Germline loops: CDR1 SGHVS, CDR2 FQNEAQ. This CDR3 region has 14 residues. V gave up 3 bases and J gave up 0 bases, with 7 bases separating them. CDR3 bases: TGTGCCAGCAGCTTCAAGCGGAGCACAGATACGCAGTATTTT. Its translation is CASSFKRSTDTQYF.

This clonotype was seen a handful of times. This sequence joins TRBV20-1 and TRBJ1-1, with 10 bases fitting TRBD1. The length of the CDR3 is 13 residues. V lost 0 bases to trimming and J lost 10 bases; unmatched junction nucleotides: 5. Germline CDR1 is DFQATT and CDR2 is SNEGSKA (reference sequence). The CDR3 DNA reads TGCAGTGCTAGAGAGGGACAGGGGCTAGGAGCTTTCTTT. Amino acid sequence: CSAREGQGLGAFF.

This clonotype was seen a handful of times. V gene TRBV20-1 combines with J gene TRBJ1-2, with TRBD1 matching over 10 bases. Trimming removed 4 bases from V and 0 bases from J; junction bases left unmatched: 5. This CDR3 comprises 15 residues. Germline assignment: CDR1 DFQATT and CDR2 SNEGSKA (reference sequence). The CDR3: CSANRDRGPNYGYTF. As DNA, the CDR3 is TGCAGTGCTAACCGGGACAGGGGACCTAACTATGGCTACACCTTC.

The chain has TRBV27 and TRBJ2-4, with 9 bases aligning to TRBD2. J was trimmed by 9 bases and V by 8 bases; bases with no gene match: 11. Germline CDR1 and CDR2: MNHEY and SMNVEV (reference sequence). This CDR3 spans 14 amino acids. CDR3 loop: CASGLSGRGSIQYF. DNA of the CDR3: TGTGCCAGCGGACTTAGCGGGAGAGGGAGCATTCAGTACTTC.

The gene calls are TRBV7-3 and TRBJ1-6, with D uncertain. The CDR3 consists of 13 residues. Germline values: CDR1 SGHTA, CDR2 FQGTGA. Between the trimmed V and J ends, which lost 0 bases and 9 bases, there was a span of 6 bases. The CDR3 region is CASSLTSISPLHF. CDR3 coding DNA: TGTGCCAGCAGCTTAACAAGCATTTCACCCCTCCACTTT. The variable domain in full, completed from reference TRBV7-3 and TRBJ1-6, reads GAGVSQTPSNKVTEKGKYVELRCDPISGHTALYWYRQSLGQGPEFLIYFQGTGAADDSGLPNDRFFAVRPEGSVSTLKIQRTERGDSAVYLCASSLTSISPLHFGNGTRLTVT.

The chain has TRBV20-1 and TRBJ1-2; 7 bases line up with TRBD1. This CDR3 region has 15 residues. Germline-derived CDR1 and CDR2 are DFQATT and SNEGSKA (reference sequence). V shed 2 bases and J 8 bases; nucleotides not matched to a gene: 14. CDR3 sequence (DNA): TGCAGTGCTAGATCAAACAGGGGCGCATCGCGGGGCTACACCTTC. It yields the protein CSARSNRGASRGYTF.

This clonotype came up a few times. V and J are TRBV6-5 and TRBJ2-7; 11 nucleotides match TRBD2. V trimming: 3 bases; J trimming: 2 bases; junction bases outside the gene matches: 9. CDR3 size: 17 residues. From germline, CDR1 is MNHEY and CDR2 SVGAGI. CDR3 in DNA: TGTGCCAGCAGTTATTCTCGTGGACTAGCGGGTGCCTACGAGCAGTACTTC. Protein: CASSYSRGLAGAYEQYF.

The V call is TRBV7-2, the J call TRBJ1-6; the D is unclear. Deletions cut 6 bases from V and 4 bases from J, with 16 bases between. This CDR3 has 16 residues. From germline, CDR1 is SGHTA and CDR2 FQGNSA. Written as DNA, the CDR3 is TGTGCCAGCAGACCCGCACGAGGGTCTTATAATTCACCCCTCCACTTT. Translation: CASRPARGSYNSPLHF.

This chain uses TRBV11-2 with TRBJ2-3, with TRBD1 as a possible D gene (5 bases). The germline V and J ends were trimmed by 0 bases and 1 base, with 8 bases remaining between them. The CDR3 is made up of 15 amino acids. Germline V gene data show CDR1 as SGHAT and CDR2 as FQNNGV. CDR3 loop: CASSLDLTGTDTQYF. CDR3 DNA sequence: TGTGCCAGCAGCTTAGACCTGACAGGCACAGATACGCAGTATTTT.

Notes on this clonotype: One end of the junction varies from germline; a read error may be responsible. The chain carries TRBV7-9 and TRBJ1-1, with D unclear. Germline V gene data show CDR1 as SEHNR and CDR2 as FQNEAQ (reference sequence). The length of the CDR3 is 13 residues. The CDR3 bases are TGTGCCAGAAGCTTATCCTCGAGGACTGAAGCTTTCTTT. Its protein is CARSLSSRTEAFF.

This chain links TRBV27 with TRBJ1-6; 8 positions agree with TRBD1. In germline, CDR1 is MNHEY, CDR2 SMNVEV (reference sequence). The trim removed 5 bases at V and 10 bases at J, leaving 10 bases unmatched. CDR3 size: 15 residues. The CDR3 reads CASSPRQGNRSPLHF. In DNA, the CDR3 is TGTGCCAGCAGTCCCCGACAGGGGAACCGATCACCCCTCCACTTT.

The J gene is TRBJ2-7, the V gene TRBV6-5; the match to TRBD2 covers 8 bases. From germline, CDR1 is MNHEY and CDR2 SVGAGI. J lost 5 bases, V lost 0 bases, and 6 bases had no gene match. The CDR3 runs 15 residues. This CDR3 reads CASSYSASGSHEQYF. The DNA of the CDR3 is TGTGCCAGCAGTTACTCAGCCAGCGGGAGCCACGAGCAGTACTTC.

The chain has TRBV20-1 and TRBJ2-7; 9 bases are a match to TRBD2. CDR1 is DFQATT, CDR2 SNEGSKA, per germline (reference sequence). With V trimmed by 3 bases and J by 2 bases, 8 bases remained unmatched. CDR3 length: 15 amino acids. The CDR3 reads CSASITAGGTYEQYF. The CDR3 nucleotides are TGCAGTGCTAGTATAACAGCGGGAGGCACCTACGAGCAGTACTTC.

This clonotype was seen only once. The chain couples TRBV20-1 to TRBJ2-7, with 13 bases that match TRBD2. Germline values: CDR1 DFQATT, CDR2 SNEGSKA (reference sequence). With V trimmed by 5 bases and J by 0 bases, 7 bases remained unmatched. The CDR3 spans 16 residues. CDR3 region: CSASGTSGTSSYEQYF. For the CDR3, the DNA is TGCAGTGCTTCCGGGACTAGCGGGACTAGCTCCTACGAGCAGTACTTC.

V usage is TRBV7-9 and J usage is TRBJ2-2; D is unresolved. V shed 7 bases and J shed 2 bases, with 17 bases lying between them. CDR1 is SEHNR, CDR2 FQNEAQ, per germline (reference sequence). The CDR3 contains 16 residues. CDR3 in DNA: TGTGCCAGCACCATCTCGTCGGCAGCCAACACCGGGGAGCTGTTTTTT. Translation: CASTISSAANTGELFF. The full variable domain, in which reference TRBV7-9 and TRBJ2-2 provide the parts outside the CDR3, is DTGVSQNPRHKITKRGQNVTFRCDPISEHNRLYWYRQTLGQGPEFLTYFQNEAQLEKSRLLSDRFSAERPKGSFSTLEIQRTEQGDSAMYLCASTISSAANTGELFFGEGSRLTVL.

The V gene is TRBV10-3, the J gene TRBJ1-1; TRBD1 might be the D (6 bases). CDR1 is ENHRY, CDR2 SYGVKD, per germline. V shed 6 bases and J shed 1 base, with 9 bases lying between them. This CDR3 spans 13 amino acids. The chain's CDR3 is CAISPQGNTEAFF. CDR3 DNA sequence: TGTGCCATCAGCCCACAGGGGAACACTGAAGCTTTCTTT.

This sequence joins TRBV20-1 and TRBJ1-6; D is ambiguous. CDR3 length: 15 amino acids. In germline, CDR1 is DFQATT, CDR2 SNEGSKA (reference sequence). The ends were cut back, 0 bases at V and 7 bases at J, with 13 bases in the middle. The CDR3 DNA reads as TGCAGTGCTAGAGATTTCTCGGGCCCCAATTCACCCCTCCACTTT. As protein: CSARDFSGPNSPLHF.

V and J are TRBV5-1 and TRBJ2-2, with 8 bases matching TRBD2. Germline V gives CDR1 SGHRS, CDR2 YFSETQ. V shed 3 bases and J 6 bases; nucleotides not matched to a gene: 10. The CDR3 extends over 16 amino acids. CDR3 amino acids: CASSWAQAGVSGELFF. The CDR3 DNA follows: TGCGCCAGCAGCTGGGCCCAAGCGGGAGTATCCGGGGAGCTGTTTTTT.